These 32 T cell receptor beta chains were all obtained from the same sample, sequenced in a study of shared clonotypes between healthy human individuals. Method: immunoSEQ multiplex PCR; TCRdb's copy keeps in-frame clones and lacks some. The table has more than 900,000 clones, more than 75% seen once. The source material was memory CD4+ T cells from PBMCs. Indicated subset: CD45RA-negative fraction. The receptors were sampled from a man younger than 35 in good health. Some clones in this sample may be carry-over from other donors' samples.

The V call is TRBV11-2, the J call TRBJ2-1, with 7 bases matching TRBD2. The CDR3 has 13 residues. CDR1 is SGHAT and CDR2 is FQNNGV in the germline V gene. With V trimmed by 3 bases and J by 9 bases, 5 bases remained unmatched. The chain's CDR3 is CASSLGGKGEQFF. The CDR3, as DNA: TGTGCCAGCAGCTTGGGGGGGAAGGGTGAGCAGTTCTTC.

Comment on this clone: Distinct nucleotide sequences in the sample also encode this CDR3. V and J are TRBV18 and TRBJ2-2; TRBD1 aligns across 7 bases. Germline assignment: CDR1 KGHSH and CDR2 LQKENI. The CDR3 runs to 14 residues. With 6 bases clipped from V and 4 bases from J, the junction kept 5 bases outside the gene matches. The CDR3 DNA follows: TGTGCCAGCTCCCCGGACAGGTCCACCGGGGAGCTGTTTTTT. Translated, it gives CASSPDRSTGELFF.

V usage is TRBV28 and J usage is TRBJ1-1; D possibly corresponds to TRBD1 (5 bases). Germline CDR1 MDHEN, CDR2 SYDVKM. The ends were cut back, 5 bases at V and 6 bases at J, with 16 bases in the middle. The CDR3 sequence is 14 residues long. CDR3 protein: CASSGQGRGPEAFF. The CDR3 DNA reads TGTGCCAGCAGTGGGCAGGGAAGGGGACCTGAAGCTTTCTTT.

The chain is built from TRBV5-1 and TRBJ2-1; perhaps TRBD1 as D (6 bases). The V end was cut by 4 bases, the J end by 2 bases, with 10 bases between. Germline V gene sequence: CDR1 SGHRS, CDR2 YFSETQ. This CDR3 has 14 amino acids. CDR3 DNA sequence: TGCGCCAGCAGCCTCTACAGGGCCTACAATGAGCAGTTCTTC. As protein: CASSLYRAYNEQFF.

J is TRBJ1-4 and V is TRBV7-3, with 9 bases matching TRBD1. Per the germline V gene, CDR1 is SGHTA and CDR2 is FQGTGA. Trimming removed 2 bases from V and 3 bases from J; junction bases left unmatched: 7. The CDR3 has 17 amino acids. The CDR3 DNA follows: TGTGCCAGCAGCTTATCTACAGGGGGCAAGCCTAATGAAAAACTGTTTTTT. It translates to CASSLSTGGKPNEKLFF.

In DNA, the CDR3 is TGTGCCAGCAGTCCCCTAGACAGGGCTGGTGGCTATGGCTACACCTTC. Amino acid sequence: CASSPLDRAGGYGYTF. The chain carries TRBV27 and TRBJ1-2; TRBD1 matches 7 bases. The CDR3 sequence is 16 residues long. V shed 5 bases and J 4 bases; nucleotides not matched to a gene: 13. CDR1 is MNHEY and CDR2 is SMNVEV in the germline V gene (reference sequence).

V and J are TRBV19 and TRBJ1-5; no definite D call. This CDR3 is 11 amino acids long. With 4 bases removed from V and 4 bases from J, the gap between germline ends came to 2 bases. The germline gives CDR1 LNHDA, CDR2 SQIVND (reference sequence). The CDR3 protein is CASSTNQPQHF. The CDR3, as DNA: TGTGCCAGTAGTACGAATCAGCCCCAGCATTTT.

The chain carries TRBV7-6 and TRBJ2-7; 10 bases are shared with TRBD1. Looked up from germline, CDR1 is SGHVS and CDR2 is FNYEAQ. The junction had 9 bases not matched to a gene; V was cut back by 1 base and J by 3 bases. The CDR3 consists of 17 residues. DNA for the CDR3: TGTGCCAGCAGCTTAGTTCGCCCGGGACAGGGGTTCTACGAGCAGTACTTC. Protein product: CASSLVRPGQGFYEQYF.

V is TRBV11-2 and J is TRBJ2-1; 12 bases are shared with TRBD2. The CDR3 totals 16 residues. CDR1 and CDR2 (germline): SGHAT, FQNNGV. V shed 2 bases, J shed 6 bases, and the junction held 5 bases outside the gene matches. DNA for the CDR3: TGTGCCAGCAGCTTAAGACAGACTAGCGGGAGCAATGAGCAGTTCTTC. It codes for CASSLRQTSGSNEQFF.

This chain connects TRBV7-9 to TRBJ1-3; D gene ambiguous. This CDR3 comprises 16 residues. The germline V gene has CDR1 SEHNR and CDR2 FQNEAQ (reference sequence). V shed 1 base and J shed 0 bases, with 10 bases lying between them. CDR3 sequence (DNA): TGTGCCAGCAGCTTAGAAATGTGGAGCTCTGGAAACACCATATATTTT. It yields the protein CASSLEMWSSGNTIYF. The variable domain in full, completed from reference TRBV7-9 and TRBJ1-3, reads DTGVSQNPRHKITKRGQNVTFRCDPISEHNRLYWYRQTLGQGPEFLTYFQNEAQLEKSRLLSDRFSAERPKGSFSTLEIQRTEQGDSAMYLCASSLEMWSSGNTIYFGEGSWLTVV.

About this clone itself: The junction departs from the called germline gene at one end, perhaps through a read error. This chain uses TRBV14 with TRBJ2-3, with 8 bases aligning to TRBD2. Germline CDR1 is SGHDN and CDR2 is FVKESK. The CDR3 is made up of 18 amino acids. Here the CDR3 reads CASSQEPPGSGSSDTRYF. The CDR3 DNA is TGTGCCAGCAGCCAAGAACCCCCAGGGAGCGGGAGTAGTGATACGCGGTATTTT.

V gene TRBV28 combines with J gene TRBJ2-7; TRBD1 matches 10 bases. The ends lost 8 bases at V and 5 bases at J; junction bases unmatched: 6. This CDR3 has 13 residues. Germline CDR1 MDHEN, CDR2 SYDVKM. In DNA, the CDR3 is TGTGCCAGCCAGGCCGGGACAGGGGACGAGCAGTACTTC. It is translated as CASQAGTGDEQYF.

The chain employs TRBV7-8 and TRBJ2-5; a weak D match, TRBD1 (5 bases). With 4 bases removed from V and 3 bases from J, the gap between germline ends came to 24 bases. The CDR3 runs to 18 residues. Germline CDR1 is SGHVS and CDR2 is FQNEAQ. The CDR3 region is CASSSTRASGKLKETQYF. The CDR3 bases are TGTGCCAGCAGCTCCACCCGCGCGTCAGGGAAGCTTAAAGAGACCCAGTACTTC.

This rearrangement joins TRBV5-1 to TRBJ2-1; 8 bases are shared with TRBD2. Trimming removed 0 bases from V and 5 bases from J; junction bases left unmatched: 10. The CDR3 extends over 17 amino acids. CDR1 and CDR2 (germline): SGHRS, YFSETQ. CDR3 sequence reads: CASSLAAGGPINNEQFF. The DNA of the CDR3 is TGCGCCAGCAGCTTGGCTGCGGGAGGCCCAATAAACAATGAGCAGTTCTTC. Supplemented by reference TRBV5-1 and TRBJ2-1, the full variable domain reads KAGVTQTPRYLIKTRGQQVTLSCSPISGHRSVSWYQQTPGQGLQFLFEYFSETQRNKGNFPGRFSGRQFSNSRSEMNVSTLELGDSALYLCASSLAAGGPINNEQFFGPGTRLTVL.

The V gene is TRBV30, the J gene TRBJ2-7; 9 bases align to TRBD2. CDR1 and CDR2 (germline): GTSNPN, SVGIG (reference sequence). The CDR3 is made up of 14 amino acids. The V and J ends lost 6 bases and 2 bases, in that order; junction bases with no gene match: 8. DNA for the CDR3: TGTGCCTGTCCAAGGACTAGCGATCCCTACGAGCAGTACTTC. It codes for CACPRTSDPYEQYF. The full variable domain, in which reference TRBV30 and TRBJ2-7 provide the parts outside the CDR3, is SQTIHQWPATLVQPVGSPLSLECTVEGTSNPNLYWYRQAAGRGLQLLFYSVGIGQISSEVPQNLSASRPQDRQFILSSKKLLLSDSGFYLCACPRTSDPYEQYFGPGTRLTVT.

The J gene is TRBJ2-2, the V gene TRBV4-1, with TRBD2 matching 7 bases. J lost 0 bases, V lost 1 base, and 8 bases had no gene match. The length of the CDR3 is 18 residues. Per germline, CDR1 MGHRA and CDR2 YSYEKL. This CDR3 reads CASSQASTLAANTGELFF. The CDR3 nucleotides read TGCGCCAGCAGCCAAGCCTCAACCCTAGCGGCGAACACCGGGGAGCTGTTTTTT.

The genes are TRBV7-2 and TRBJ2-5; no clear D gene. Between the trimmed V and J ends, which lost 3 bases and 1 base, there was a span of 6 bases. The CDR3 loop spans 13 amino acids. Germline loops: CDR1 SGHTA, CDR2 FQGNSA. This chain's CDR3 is CASSFGLQETQYF. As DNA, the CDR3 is TGTGCCAGCAGCTTCGGCCTCCAAGAGACCCAGTACTTC.

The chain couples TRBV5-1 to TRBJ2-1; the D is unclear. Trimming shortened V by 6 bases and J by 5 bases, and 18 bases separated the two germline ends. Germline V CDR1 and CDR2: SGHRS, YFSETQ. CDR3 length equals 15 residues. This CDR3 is CASITDGSPHNEQFF. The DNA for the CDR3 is TGCGCCAGCATCACCGATGGTTCCCCCCACAATGAGCAGTTCTTC.

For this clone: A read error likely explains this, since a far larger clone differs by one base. In nucleotides, the CDR3 is TGTACCAGCAGCTTGATCTCCGCCAGGGGGACCCAGTACTTC. Translation: CTSSLISARGTQYF. The rearrangement links TRBV5-6 to TRBJ2-5, with D possibly TRBD1 on 6 matching bases. The CDR3 is 14 amino acids. Germline V gene lookup returns CDR1 SGHDT and CDR2 YYEEEE. Complete variable domain (other parts from reference TRBV5-6 and TRBJ2-5): DAGVTQSPTHLIKTRGQQVTLRCSPKSGHDTVSWYQQALGQGPQFIFQYYEEEERQRGNFPDRFSGHQFPNYSSELNVNALLLGDSALYLCTSSLISARGTQYFGPGTRLLVL.

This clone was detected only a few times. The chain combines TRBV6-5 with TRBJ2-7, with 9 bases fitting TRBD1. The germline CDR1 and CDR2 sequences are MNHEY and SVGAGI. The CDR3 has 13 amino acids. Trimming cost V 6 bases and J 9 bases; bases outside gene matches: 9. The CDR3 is CASSSGQGRGQYF. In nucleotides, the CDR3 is TGTGCCAGCAGCTCTGGACAGGGGAGAGGGCAGTACTTC.

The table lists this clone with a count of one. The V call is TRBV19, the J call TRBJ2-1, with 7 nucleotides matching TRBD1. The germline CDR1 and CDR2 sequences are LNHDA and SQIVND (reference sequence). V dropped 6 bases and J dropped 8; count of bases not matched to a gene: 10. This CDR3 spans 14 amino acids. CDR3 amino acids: CASREWKGGYEQFF. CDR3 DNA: TGTGCCAGTAGGGAGTGGAAAGGGGGCTATGAGCAGTTCTTC.

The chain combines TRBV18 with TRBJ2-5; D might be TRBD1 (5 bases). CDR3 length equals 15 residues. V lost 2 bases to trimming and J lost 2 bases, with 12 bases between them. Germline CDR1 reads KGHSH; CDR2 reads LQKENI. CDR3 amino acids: CASSPTQGSQETQYF. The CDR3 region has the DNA TGTGCCAGCTCACCAACCCAGGGTTCACAAGAGACCCAGTACTTC.

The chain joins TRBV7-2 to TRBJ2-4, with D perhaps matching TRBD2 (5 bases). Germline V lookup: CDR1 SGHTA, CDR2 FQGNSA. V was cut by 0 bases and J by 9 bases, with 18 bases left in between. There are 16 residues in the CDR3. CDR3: CASSLALSLAGGIQYF. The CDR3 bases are TGTGCCAGCAGCTTAGCGCTGTCTCTTGCTGGAGGCATTCAGTACTTC. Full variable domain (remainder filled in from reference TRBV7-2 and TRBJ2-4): GAGVSQSPSNKVTEKGKDVELRCDPISGHTALYWYRQSLGQGLEFLIYFQGNSAPDKSGLPSDRFSAERTGGSVSTLTIQRTQQEDSAVYLCASSLALSLAGGIQYFGAGTRLSVL.

CDR3 sequence reads: CASSRTGTLQETQYF. CDR3 nucleotides: TGTGCCAGCAGCCGGACCGGGACACTACAAGAGACCCAGTACTTC. J is TRBJ2-5 and V is TRBV7-8; possibly TRBD1 for D (6 bases). Trimming pared 5 bases from V and 2 bases from J, leaving 15 bases between. The CDR3 runs to 15 residues. CDR1 is SGHVS and CDR2 is FQNEAQ in the germline V gene. Drawing the rest from reference TRBV7-8 and TRBJ2-5, the complete variable domain is GAGVSQSPRYKVAKRGQDVALRCDPISGHVSLFWYQQALGQGPEFLTYFQNEAQLDKSGLPSDRFFAERPEGSVSTLKIQRTQQEDSAVYLCASSRTGTLQETQYFGPGTRLLVL.

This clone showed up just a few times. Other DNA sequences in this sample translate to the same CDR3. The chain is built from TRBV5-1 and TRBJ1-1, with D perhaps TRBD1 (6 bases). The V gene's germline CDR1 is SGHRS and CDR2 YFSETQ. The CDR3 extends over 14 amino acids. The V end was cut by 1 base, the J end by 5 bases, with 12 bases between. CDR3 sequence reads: CASSLQQGYTEAFF. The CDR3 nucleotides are TGCGCCAGCAGCTTGCAACAGGGCTATACTGAAGCTTTCTTT.

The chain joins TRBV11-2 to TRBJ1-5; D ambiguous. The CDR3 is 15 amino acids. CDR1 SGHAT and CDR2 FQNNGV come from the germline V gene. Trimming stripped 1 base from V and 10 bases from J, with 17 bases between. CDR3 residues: CASSLGGVSDRPQHF. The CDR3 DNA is TGTGCCAGCAGCTTAGGTGGGGTAAGCGATCGTCCCCAGCATTTT.

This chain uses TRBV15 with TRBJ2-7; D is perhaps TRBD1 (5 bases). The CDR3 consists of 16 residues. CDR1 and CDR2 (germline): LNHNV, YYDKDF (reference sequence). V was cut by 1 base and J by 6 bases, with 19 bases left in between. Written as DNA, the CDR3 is TGTGCCACCAGCAGAGCCCGTCAGGGCTTAGGGGCCGAGCAGTACTTC. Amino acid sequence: CATSRARQGLGAEQYF.

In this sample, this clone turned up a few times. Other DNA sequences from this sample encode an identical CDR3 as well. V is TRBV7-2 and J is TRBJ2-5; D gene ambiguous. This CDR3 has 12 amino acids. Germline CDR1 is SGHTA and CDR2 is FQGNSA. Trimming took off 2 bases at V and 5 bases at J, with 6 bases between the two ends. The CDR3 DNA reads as TGTGCCAGCAGCTTATCGGTGGAGACCCAGTACTTC. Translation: CASSLSVETQYF.

The CDR3 region has the DNA TGCGCCAGCAGCGAACAGAGTTACTACGAGCAGTACTTC. Translating gives CASSEQSYYEQYF. V and J are TRBV5-1 and TRBJ2-7, with no clear D. This CDR3 region has 13 residues. Germline loops: CDR1 SGHRS, CDR2 YFSETQ. Trimming left V 4 bases short and J 3 bases short, with 11 bases between.

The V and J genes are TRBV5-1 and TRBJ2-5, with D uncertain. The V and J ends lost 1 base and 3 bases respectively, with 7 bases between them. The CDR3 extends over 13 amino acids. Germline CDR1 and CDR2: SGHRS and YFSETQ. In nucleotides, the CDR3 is TGCGCCAGCAGCTTGTTCCAGGAAGAGACCCAGTACTTC. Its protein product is CASSLFQEETQYF.

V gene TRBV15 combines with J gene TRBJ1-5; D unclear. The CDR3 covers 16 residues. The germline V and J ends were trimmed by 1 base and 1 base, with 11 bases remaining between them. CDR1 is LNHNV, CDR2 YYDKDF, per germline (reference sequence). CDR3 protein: CATSRGEGRSNQPQHF. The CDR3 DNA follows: TGTGCCACCAGCAGAGGTGAGGGAAGAAGCAATCAGCCCCAGCATTTT.

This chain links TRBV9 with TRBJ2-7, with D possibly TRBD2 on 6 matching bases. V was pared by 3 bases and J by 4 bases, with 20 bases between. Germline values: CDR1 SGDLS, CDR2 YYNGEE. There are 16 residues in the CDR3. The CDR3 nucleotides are TGTGCCAGCAGCGCATTGGAGGGGCCCCAAGGGTACGAGCAGTACTTC. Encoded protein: CASSALEGPQGYEQYF.